The clone carrying this T cell receptor (beta chain) was seen once. Its cognate antigen is unknown. This entry is derived from a study of PD-L1 blockade in urothelial cancer. Background on the study: Specimens of blood held a median count of roughly 140,000 T cells.

Time point indicated: pretreatment peripheral blood. Sample contribution per patient ranged from 1 to 8, covering pretreatment and on-treatment. TCRdb keeps only in-frame clones here, not all; method: immunoSEQ multiplex PCR. There are roughly 120,000 clones in the sample; less than 85% occur only once, and 3.2% lies in the top ten. CDR3 length: 15 amino acids. Germline V gene lookup returns CDR1 LNHDA and CDR2 SQIVND (reference sequence). V shed 5 bases, J shed 5 bases, and the junction held 9 bases outside the gene matches. Whole-study findings and limits: Lower than median blood TCR clonality before treatment predicted better survival.

Sequencing was performed on PBMCs, taken around atezolizumab (anti-PD-L1) treatment. The TCR comes from a man over 45 with urothelial cancer. This chain joins TRBV19 and TRBJ2-4; 7 positions agree with TRBD1. Written as DNA, the CDR3 is TGTGCCAGTAGTCGCGGACAGGTCGGAGAAAACATTCAGTACTTC. Translating it yields CASSRGQVGENIQYF.